Listed here is a single T cell receptor (beta chain). Trimming cost V 6 bases and J 1 base, with 9 bases left between them. Germline-derived CDR1 and CDR2 are SGHAT and FQDESV (reference sequence). This CDR3 region has 14 residues. The data are from a study of blood T cell repertoires in COVID-19. Study information: Acute-phase and convalescent COVID-19 samples originated in the United States, Italy and Spain. T cells, B-cell-depleted T cells, or PBMCs provided the cDNA or gDNA that served as material.

In the original processing: Amplification with reference gene primers provided the estimates of nucleated cell counts. Assay used: immunoSEQ multiplex PCR; TCRdb lists only in-frame clones, some missing. Clonal size and the V and J genes are those of that table, whereas D and trimming came from the DNA. Among some 220,000 clones listed, 80% to 95% were seen once. Seattle patients were enrolled during active infection and followed longitudinally. Sequencing was performed on peripheral blood. The V and J genes are TRBV11-1 and TRBJ2-2, with D perhaps matching TRBD1 (5 bases). The TCR was taken from a man aged 30-40 years with COVID-19, enrolled during active disease. The CDR3, as DNA: TGTGCCAGCAGTACAAGGGGGAACACCGGGGAGCTGTTTTTT. This gives the protein CASSTRGNTGELFF.